One sample yielded the 32 T cell receptor beta chains listed below, sequenced in a study of T cells in Graves' hyperthyroidism and ophthalmopathy. Regions amplified from RNA transcripts were the TCR beta CDR3 regions. First-round RT-PCR with HTBI primers amplified the TCR CDR3 region. TCRdb processed the multiplex PCR reads anew with MiXCR; each CDR3 protein has one entry. Counted here are hundreds of thousands of distinct CDR3 sequences, roughly a sixth occurring once; the ten biggest clones make up 16%. The sample was blood. Source of these receptors: a woman in her fifties or sixties with Graves' hyperthyroidism that later progressed to Graves' ophthalmopathy.

V is TRBV20-1 and J is TRBJ2-4, with 8 bases aligning to TRBD1. J lost 6 bases, V lost 3 bases, and 13 bases had no gene match. Germline V gene lookup returns CDR1 DFQATT and CDR2 SNEGSKA (reference sequence). The CDR3 loop spans 16 amino acids. CDR3 DNA: TGCAGTGCTAGGTTATCCCCGGGACAGGAGAGAAACATTCAGTACTTC. Translated: CSARLSPGQERNIQYF.

The V call is TRBV12-5, the J call TRBJ2-1; no clear D. The CDR3 extends over 14 amino acids. Germline loops: CDR1 LGHNT, CDR2 FRNRAP. The V gene lost 1 base and the J gene lost 6 bases, with 10 bases spanning the gap. This CDR3 reads CASGLAIKANEQFF. The DNA for the CDR3 is TGTGCTAGTGGTTTGGCCATAAAAGCCAATGAGCAGTTCTTC.

This clonotype has ten or more counts. This chain connects TRBV2 to TRBJ1-4; D possibly corresponds to TRBD1 (5 bases). This CDR3 region has 15 residues. With 2 bases removed from V and 0 bases from J, the gap between germline ends came to 7 bases. Germline values: CDR1 SNHLY, CDR2 FYNNEI. CDR3 region: CASSERGATNEKLFF. CDR3 bases: TGTGCCAGCAGTGAACGAGGGGCAACTAATGAAAAACTGTTTTTT.

This clonotype has more than one count but fewer than ten. A much larger clone sits a single nucleotide away, making a read error possible. The chain uses TRBV2 and TRBJ2-2, with a possible D match to TRBD2 (5 bases). This CDR3 region has 12 residues. Germline V gene lookup returns CDR1 SNHLY and CDR2 FYNNEI. The CDR3 sequence: CASSRNTGELLF. In nucleotides, the CDR3 is TGTGCCAGCAGTCGGAACACCGGGGAGCTGCTTTTT. The whole variable domain, filled in from reference TRBV2 and TRBJ2-2, reads EPEVTQTPSHQVTQMGQEVILRCVPISNHLYFYWYRQILGQKVEFLVSFYNNEISEKSEIFDDQFSVERPDGSNFTLKIRSTKLEDSAMYFCASSRNTGELLFGEGSRLTVL.

The gene calls are TRBV20-1 and TRBJ2-1, with D uncertain. The CDR3 covers 15 residues. The germline V gene encodes CDR1 DFQATT and CDR2 SNEGSKA (reference sequence). Between the trimmed V and J ends, which lost 6 bases and 0 bases, there was a span of 15 bases. The CDR3 sequence is CSADFSRLSYNEQFF. CDR3 DNA: TGCAGTGCCGACTTCTCTAGACTCTCCTACAATGAGCAGTTCTTC.

This clonotype appeared a few times. This chain uses TRBV7-9 with TRBJ2-3, with 10 bases aligning to TRBD2. J gave up 0 bases and V 4 bases, and 10 bases lay outside the gene matches. The CDR3 consists of 18 residues. CDR1 and CDR2 from the germline V gene are SEHNR and FQNEAQ (reference sequence). The CDR3, as DNA: TGTGCCAGCAGCTCCCCCCGGTCTAGCGGGGGCAGCACAGATACGCAGTATTTT. It encodes CASSSPRSSGGSTDTQYF.

In regard to this clonotype: This may come from a read error, since a much larger clone is one base off. The chain is built from TRBV20-1 and TRBJ2-5, with D perhaps TRBD2 (5 bases). The CDR3 is 11 amino acids. The V gene lost 3 bases and the J gene lost 9 bases, with 11 bases spanning the gap. Germline assignment: CDR1 DFQATT and CDR2 SNEGSKA (reference sequence). This CDR3 is CSASVSEAQYF. CDR3 in DNA: TGCAGTGCTAGCGTTTCGGAGGCCCAGTACTTC.

This clonotype was observed many times. The rearrangement links TRBV20-1 to TRBJ2-7; D ambiguous. Germline-derived CDR1 and CDR2 are DFQATT and SNEGSKA (reference sequence). This CDR3 is 14 amino acids long. The V and J ends lost 0 bases and 5 bases respectively, with 14 bases between them. CDR3 in amino acids: CSARDPNTRNEQYF. In DNA, the CDR3 is TGCAGTGCTAGAGATCCCAATACAAGGAACGAGCAGTACTTC.

J is TRBJ2-4 and V is TRBV11-1, with TRBD1 identical over 7 bases. Germline lookup yields CDR1 SGHAT and CDR2 FQDESV (reference sequence). The CDR3 spans 16 residues. The V segment lost 5 bases and the J segment 0 bases; nucleotides outside the gene matches: 7. In DNA form, the CDR3 reads TGTGCCAGCAGCCGGAGACAGGGTAGAGCCAAAAACATTCAGTACTTC. Encoded protein: CASSRRQGRAKNIQYF.

This clonotype showed up many times. The chain combines TRBV2 with TRBJ1-1; TRBD1 agrees at 8 bases. Trimming removed 9 bases from V and 11 bases from J; junction bases left unmatched: 14. This CDR3 comprises 13 residues. The germline V gene has CDR1 SNHLY and CDR2 FYNNEI. The CDR3 bases are TGTGCCAGAAGATCGACAGGGGCGGAGAAGGCTTTCTTT. Amino acid sequence: CARRSTGAEKAFF.

The chain recombines TRBV20-1 with TRBJ2-7; 9 positions match TRBD1. The CDR3 loop spans 13 amino acids. Trimming cost V 2 bases and J 9 bases; bases outside gene matches: 8. Per germline, CDR1 DFQATT and CDR2 SNEGSKA (reference sequence). The CDR3 sequence is CSARITGGAGQYF. The DNA of the CDR3 is TGCAGTGCTAGAATAACAGGGGGCGCAGGGCAGTACTTC.

The chain links TRBV29-1 to TRBJ2-3, with 11 bases matching TRBD1. Germline V gives CDR1 SQVTM, CDR2 ANQGSEA. The V segment lost 5 bases and the J segment 7 bases; nucleotides outside the gene matches: 5. This CDR3 comprises 13 residues. The CDR3 sequence is CSVRDRGINTQYF. DNA for the CDR3: TGCAGCGTTCGGGACAGGGGGATCAATACGCAGTATTTT.

In this sample, this clonotype turned up a few times. This chain links TRBV5-4 with TRBJ2-2, with D perhaps matching TRBD1 or TRBD2 (6 bases each). The ends were cut back, 3 bases at V and 2 bases at J, with 14 bases in the middle. Germline lookup yields CDR1 SGHNT and CDR2 YYREEE (reference sequence). This CDR3 contains 16 residues. This CDR3 is CASSSRRGQNTGELFF. CDR3 bases: TGTGCCAGCAGCTCTCGGCGGGGACAAAACACCGGGGAGCTGTTTTTT.

The V gene is TRBV19, the J gene TRBJ1-2; D possibly corresponds to TRBD1 (6 bases). Deletions cut 6 bases from V and 5 bases from J, with 19 bases between. CDR1 is LNHDA, CDR2 SQIVND, per germline (reference sequence). The CDR3 contains 15 residues. The chain's CDR3 is CASSFRQEAGYGYTF. The CDR3 DNA reads as TGTGCCAGTAGCTTTCGACAGGAGGCGGGATATGGCTACACCTTC. Together with reference TRBV19 and TRBJ1-2, the CDR3 gives the full variable domain: DGGITQSPKYLFRKEGQNVTLSCEQNLNHDAMYWYRQDPGQGLRLIYYSQIVNDFQKGDIAEGYSVSREKKESFPLTVTSAQKNPTAFYLCASSFRQEAGYGYTFGSGTRLTVV.

This clonotype was counted many times. V is TRBV20-1 and J is TRBJ2-3; 12 nucleotides agree with TRBD2. The length of the CDR3 is 15 residues. The V and J ends lost 5 bases and 4 bases, in that order; junction bases with no gene match: 7. From germline, CDR1 is DFQATT and CDR2 SNEGSKA (reference sequence). The CDR3 spells CSAFTTSGGPDTQYF. The CDR3, as DNA: TGCAGTGCTTTCACGACTAGCGGGGGCCCAGATACGCAGTATTTT.

This clonotype was observed a handful of times. This chain links TRBV6-1 with TRBJ2-3; 12 bases map to TRBD2. The CDR3 sequence is 17 residues long. Germline V gives CDR1 MNHNS, CDR2 SASEGT. With V trimmed by 5 bases and J by 0 bases, 6 bases remained unmatched. For the CDR3, the DNA is TGTGCCAGCAGTCGAACTAGCGGGGGGCACAGCACAGATACGCAGTATTTT. Its translation is CASSRTSGGHSTDTQYF.

This clonotype was seen more than once but under ten times. J is TRBJ1-3 and V is TRBV12-3 or TRBV12-4; D unclear. This CDR3 has 12 amino acids. V was clipped by 8 bases and J by 15 bases, with 20 bases between them. The CDR3 DNA sequence: TGTGCCAGCGGCCTTCGACACGCACCTGAATATTTT. The encoded protein is CASGLRHAPEYF.

Many counts were recorded for this clonotype. The chain uses TRBV18 and TRBJ1-4; 7 bases are shared with TRBD1. V was pared by 3 bases and J by 4 bases, with 5 bases of the junction left unmatched. CDR3 length equals 15 residues. Germline CDR1 is KGHSH and CDR2 is LQKENI. The CDR3 DNA reads as TGTGCCAGCTCACCTACGACAGGGAGTAATGAAAAACTGTTTTTT. This sequence encodes CASSPTTGSNEKLFF.

This chain uses TRBV4-1 with TRBJ2-7, with 9 bases matching TRBD1. The CDR3 has 14 residues. Unmatched junction bases numbered 4, after V lost 1 base and J lost 6 bases. CDR1 is MGHRA and CDR2 is YSYEKL in the germline V gene. CDR3 nucleotides: TGCGCCAGCAGCCAAGTACAGGGGGCCATCGAGCAGTACTTC. Residues: CASSQVQGAIEQYF.

This clonotype was recorded only once. The chain links TRBV20-1 to TRBJ1-2, with TRBD1 matching over 7 bases. CDR1 and CDR2 from the germline V gene are DFQATT and SNEGSKA (reference sequence). Trimming took 0 bases from V and 4 from J; bases not matched to a gene: 11. This CDR3 has 16 residues. The CDR3 is CSARDGEGARGYGYTF. CDR3 DNA: TGCAGTGCTAGAGATGGAGAGGGGGCGCGCGGCTATGGCTACACCTTC.

In this sample, this clonotype turned up a few times. The chain joins TRBV7-9 to TRBJ1-4; D gene ambiguous. V dropped 1 base and J dropped 0 bases, with 9 bases sitting between them. The CDR3 spans 16 residues. Germline V gives CDR1 SEHNR, CDR2 FQNEAQ (reference sequence). The CDR3 here is CASSLGVTPTNEKLFF. The CDR3 DNA reads TGTGCCAGCAGCTTAGGCGTGACACCAACTAATGAAAAACTGTTTTTT.

This clonotype was found many times. This chain connects TRBV27 to TRBJ1-1; D possibly corresponds to TRBD1 (6 bases). The V end was cut by 2 bases, the J end by 2 bases, with 15 bases between. In germline, CDR1 is MNHEY, CDR2 SMNVEV (reference sequence). CDR3 size: 16 residues. The CDR3 reads CASSLVSGGGNTEAFF. CDR3 coding DNA: TGTGCCAGCAGTTTAGTCAGCGGGGGGGGCAACACTGAAGCTTTCTTT.

The chain couples TRBV5-6 to TRBJ2-3; D gene uncertain. Trimming removed 2 bases at V and 2 bases at J, with 12 bases between. This CDR3 contains 15 residues. In germline, CDR1 is SGHDT, CDR2 YYEEEE. The CDR3 nucleotides read TGTGCCAGCAGCTTCGTACAGTCCTTCACAGATACGCAGTATTTT. Its translation: CASSFVQSFTDTQYF.

This sequence joins TRBV7-9 and TRBJ2-1; the D call may be TRBD1 or TRBD2 (6 bases each). The CDR3 runs to 16 residues. V was trimmed by 2 bases and J by 2 bases, leaving 13 bases between them. CDR1 is SEHNR and CDR2 is FQNEAQ in the germline V gene (reference sequence). The CDR3 DNA sequence: TGTGCCAGCAGCTTAACCGGGGGCCCTCCCTACAATGAGCAGTTCTTC. Encoded protein: CASSLTGGPPYNEQFF.

This chain connects TRBV3-1 to TRBJ2-7, with 13 bases that match TRBD2. V lost 1 base, J lost 0 bases, and 9 bases stayed unmatched. This CDR3 contains 19 residues. The germline gives CDR1 LGHDT, CDR2 YNNKEL (reference sequence). The chain's CDR3 is CASSQVRTSGGPHSYEQYF. CDR3 nucleotide sequence: TGTGCCAGCAGCCAAGTGAGGACTAGCGGGGGCCCTCACTCCTACGAGCAGTACTTC.

A few counts support this clonotype. This sequence joins TRBV27 and TRBJ2-7; possibly TRBD1 for D (5 bases). The CDR3 totals 15 residues. V lost 2 bases to trimming and J lost 5 bases, with 16 bases between them. The germline gives CDR1 MNHEY, CDR2 SMNVEV (reference sequence). The CDR3 DNA reads as TGTGCCAGCAGTTTAAGTGGCGTAGGGGTCCACGAGCAGTACTTC. This gives the protein CASSLSGVGVHEQYF.

This clonotype occurred a few times. V and J are TRBV9 and TRBJ1-1; TRBD1 aligns across 12 bases. This CDR3 has 16 residues. V trimming: 0 bases; J trimming: 6 bases; junction bases outside the gene matches: 6. Germline-derived CDR1 and CDR2 are SGDLS and YYNGEE. For the CDR3, the DNA is TGTGCCAGCAGCGTAGGGGGGACAGGGGGCAAGTCTGAAGCTTTCTTT. It specifies CASSVGGTGGKSEAFF.

This clonotype was detected many times. The chain combines TRBV20-1 with TRBJ1-5, with D tentatively TRBD1 (6 bases). Germline V CDR1 and CDR2: DFQATT, SNEGSKA (reference sequence). With 0 bases removed from V and 1 base from J, the gap between germline ends came to 10 bases. The length of the CDR3 is 15 residues. The CDR3 spells CSARDLGASNQPQHF. CDR3 nucleotide sequence: TGCAGTGCTAGAGATCTGGGGGCCAGCAATCAGCCCCAGCATTTT.

The chain is built from TRBV15 and TRBJ1-4, with no clear D. CDR1 LNHNV and CDR2 YYDKDF come from the germline V gene (reference sequence). This CDR3 spans 15 amino acids. The V and J ends lost 1 base and 1 base respectively, with 7 bases between them. This CDR3 is CATSRGPGTNEKLFF. The CDR3 DNA reads as TGTGCCACCAGCAGAGGGCCGGGAACTAATGAAAAACTGTTTTTT.

This clonotype was seen a few times. The chain links TRBV2 to TRBJ1-2; D is undetermined. This CDR3 is built from 10 residues. V was clipped by 7 bases and J by 3 bases, with 3 bases between them. CDR1 SNHLY and CDR2 FYNNEI come from the germline V gene. In DNA form, the CDR3 reads TGTGCCAGCAATGACTATGGCTACACCTTC. Amino acids: CASNDYGYTF.

The CDR3 DNA reads TGTGCCACCAGTGATTTGGGACTGGGGACAGTCGGCAATGAGCAGTTCTTC. The encoded protein is CATSDLGLGTVGNEQFF. The chain links TRBV24-1 to TRBJ2-1, with 7 bases identical to TRBD1. Germline CDR1 and CDR2: KGHDR and SFDVKD. J was trimmed by 6 bases and V by 0 bases; bases with no gene match: 10. The CDR3 is 17 amino acids.

This clonotype was observed at least ten times. Here the CDR3 DNA reads TGTGCCAGCAGCTCCCGGGGGGTACAGGACGAAAAACTGTTTTTT. Translation gives CASSSRGVQDEKLFF. The rearrangement joins TRBV11-2 to TRBJ1-4; TRBD1 might be the D (5 bases). Germline assignment: CDR1 SGHAT and CDR2 FQNNGV. The V end lost 4 bases, the J end lost 8 bases, and 17 bases lay between the germline ends. This CDR3 has 15 residues.